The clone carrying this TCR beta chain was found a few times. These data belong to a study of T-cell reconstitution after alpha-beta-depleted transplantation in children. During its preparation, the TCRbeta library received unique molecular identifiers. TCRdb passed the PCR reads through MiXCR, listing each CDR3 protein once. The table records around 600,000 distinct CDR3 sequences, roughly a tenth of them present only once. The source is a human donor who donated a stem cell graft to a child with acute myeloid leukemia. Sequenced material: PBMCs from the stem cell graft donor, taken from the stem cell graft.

CDR3 DNA: TGTGCCAGCAGCCAAAGCCCGCCTAGCTACAATGAGCAGTTCTTC. Its translation: CASSQSPPSYNEQFF. This rearrangement joins TRBV3-1 to TRBJ2-1; no firm D call. V was cut by 2 bases and J by 3 bases, with 11 bases left in between. The CDR3 length is 15 residues. Germline V lookup: CDR1 LGHDT, CDR2 YNNKEL (reference sequence).